This T cell receptor beta chain was recorded in a study of Graves' ophthalmopathy and Graves' hyperthyroidism. Background on the study: Peripheral blood (taken before any treatment) was collected at initial diagnosis.

Germline loops: CDR1 DFQATT, CDR2 SNEGSKA (reference sequence). The CDR3 has 13 residues. The V gene lost 0 bases and the J gene lost 2 bases, with 7 bases spanning the gap. Amplification targeted the TCR beta CDR3 regions, with RNA transcripts as the source material. Following a first-round RT-PCR that used HTBI primers, a second-round multiplex PCR was carried out. TCRdb reprocessed the multiplex PCR reads with MiXCR, giving one entry per CDR3 protein. The sample lists roughly 220,000 distinct CDR3 sequences; around 42% were seen once. The sample holds one count of this clonotype. As yet, its antigen is unknown. Study-wide results and caveats: Thyroid clonotypes that were expanded above 0.001 frequency mostly also appeared in blood.

Moderate-to-severe activity, with CAS ≥3, NOSPECS ≥4 and duration under 3 months, characterized the donors with ophthalmopathy. PBMCs were isolated by Ficoll-Paque density gradient centrifugation, using approximately 10 ml of fresh peripheral blood as the starting material. The sequencing sample was made of peripheral blood. The receptor was derived from an adult man with Graves' ophthalmopathy. This sequence joins TRBV20-1 and TRBJ1-2; D gene unclear. The CDR3 nucleotides read TGCAGTGCTAGAGATTCCGAGAACTATGGCTACACCTTC. Its translation is CSARDSENYGYTF.